This T cell receptor beta chain was captured by sequencing in a study of technical replicates of blood from a handful of donors. Profiled with immunoSEQ multiplex PCR; TCRdb holds only in-frame clones, not every one. This sample yields some 70,000 clones, of which about 97% are seen a single time; more than 0.25% belongs to the top ten. V was clipped by 2 bases and J by 6 bases, with 13 bases between them. The germline V gene has CDR1 MRHNA and CDR2 SNTAGT. The CDR3 extends over 14 amino acids. This chain joins TRBV6-4 and TRBJ1-2; a weak D match, TRBD1 (5 bases). The sequenced sample was T cells isolated from PBMCs. This clonotype was obtained from a human donor in good health. As DNA, the CDR3 is TGTGCCAGCAGTGACAGGCAGGGCGGGAATGGCTACACCTTC. Translated: CASSDRQGGNGYTF.